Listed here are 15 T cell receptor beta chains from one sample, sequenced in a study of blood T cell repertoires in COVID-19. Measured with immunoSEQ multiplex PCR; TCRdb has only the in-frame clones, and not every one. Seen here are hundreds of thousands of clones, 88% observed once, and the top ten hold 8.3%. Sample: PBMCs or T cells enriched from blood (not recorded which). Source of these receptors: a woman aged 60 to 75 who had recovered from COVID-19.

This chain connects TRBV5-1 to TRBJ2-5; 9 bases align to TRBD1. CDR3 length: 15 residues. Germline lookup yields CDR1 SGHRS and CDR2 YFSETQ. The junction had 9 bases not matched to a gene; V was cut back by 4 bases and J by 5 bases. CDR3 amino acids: CASSAGTGRGETQYF. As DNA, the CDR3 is TGCGCCAGCAGCGCAGGGACAGGGCGAGGGGAGACCCAGTACTTC.

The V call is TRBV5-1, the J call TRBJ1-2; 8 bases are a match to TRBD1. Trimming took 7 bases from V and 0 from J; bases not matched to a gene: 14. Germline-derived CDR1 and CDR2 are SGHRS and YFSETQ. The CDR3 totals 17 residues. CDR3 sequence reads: CASAATGASLANYGYTF. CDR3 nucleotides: TGCGCCAGCGCGGCGACAGGGGCCTCGTTAGCTAACTATGGCTACACCTTC.

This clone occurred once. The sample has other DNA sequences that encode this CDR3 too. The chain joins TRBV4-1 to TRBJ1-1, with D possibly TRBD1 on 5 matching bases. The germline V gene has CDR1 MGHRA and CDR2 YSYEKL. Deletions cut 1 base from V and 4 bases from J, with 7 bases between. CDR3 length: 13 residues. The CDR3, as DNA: TGCGCCAGCAGCCAAGGAGACAGCACTGAAGCTTTCTTT. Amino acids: CASSQGDSTEAFF.

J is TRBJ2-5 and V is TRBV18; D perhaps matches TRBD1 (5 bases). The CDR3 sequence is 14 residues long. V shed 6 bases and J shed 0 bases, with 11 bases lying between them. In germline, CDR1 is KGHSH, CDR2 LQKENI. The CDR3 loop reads CASSMGRYQETQYF. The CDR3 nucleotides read TGTGCCAGCTCCATGGGGCGGTACCAAGAGACCCAGTACTTC.

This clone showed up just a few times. The CDR3 sequence: CASSPGQVLVSPLHF. In DNA, the CDR3 is TGTGCCAGCAGCCCCGGACAGGTTCTCGTTTCACCCCTCCACTTT. The chain joins TRBV14 to TRBJ1-6; 7 bases line up with TRBD1. CDR1 and CDR2 from the germline V gene are SGHDN and FVKESK. V was pared by 4 bases and J by 9 bases, with 9 bases of the junction left unmatched. The CDR3 extends over 15 amino acids.

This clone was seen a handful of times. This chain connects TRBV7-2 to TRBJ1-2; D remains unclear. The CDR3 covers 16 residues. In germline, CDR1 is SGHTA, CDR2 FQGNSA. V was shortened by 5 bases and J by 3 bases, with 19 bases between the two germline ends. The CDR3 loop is CASSPRPGVPDYGYTF. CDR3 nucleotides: TGTGCCAGCAGCCCGCGACCCGGGGTTCCAGACTATGGCTACACCTTC.

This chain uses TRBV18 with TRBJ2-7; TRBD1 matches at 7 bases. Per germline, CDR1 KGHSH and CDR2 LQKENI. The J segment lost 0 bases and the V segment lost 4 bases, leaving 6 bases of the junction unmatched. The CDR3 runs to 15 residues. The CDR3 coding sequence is TGTGCCAGCTCACGCGACAGGGCATTCTCCTACGAGCAGTACTTC. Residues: CASSRDRAFSYEQYF.

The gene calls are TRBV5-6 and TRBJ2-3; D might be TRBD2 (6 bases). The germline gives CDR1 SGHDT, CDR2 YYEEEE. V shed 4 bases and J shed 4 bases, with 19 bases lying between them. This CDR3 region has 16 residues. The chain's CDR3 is CASSPRRGRGADTQYF. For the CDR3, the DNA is TGTGCCAGCAGCCCGCGGAGGGGCCGGGGCGCAGATACGCAGTATTTT.

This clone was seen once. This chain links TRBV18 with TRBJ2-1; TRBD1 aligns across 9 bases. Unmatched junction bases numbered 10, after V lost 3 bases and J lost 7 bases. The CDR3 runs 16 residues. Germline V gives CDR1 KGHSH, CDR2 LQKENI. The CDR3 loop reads CASSPPRGQGPNEQFF. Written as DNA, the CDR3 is TGTGCCAGCTCACCCCCGCGGGGACAGGGCCCGAATGAGCAGTTCTTC.

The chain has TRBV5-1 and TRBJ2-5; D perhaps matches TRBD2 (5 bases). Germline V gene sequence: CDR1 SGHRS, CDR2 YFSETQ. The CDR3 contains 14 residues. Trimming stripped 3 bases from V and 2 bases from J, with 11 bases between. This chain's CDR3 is CASSWTLAQETQYF. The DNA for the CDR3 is TGCGCCAGCAGCTGGACTCTTGCACAAGAGACCCAGTACTTC. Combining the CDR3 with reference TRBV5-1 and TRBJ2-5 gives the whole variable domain KAGVTQTPRYLIKTRGQQVTLSCSPISGHRSVSWYQQTPGQGLQFLFEYFSETQRNKGNFPGRFSGRQFSNSRSEMNVSTLELGDSALYLCASSWTLAQETQYFGPGTRLLVL.

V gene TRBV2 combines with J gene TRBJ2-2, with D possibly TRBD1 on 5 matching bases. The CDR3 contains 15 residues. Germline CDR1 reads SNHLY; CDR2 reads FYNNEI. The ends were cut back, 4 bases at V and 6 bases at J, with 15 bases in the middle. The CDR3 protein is CASSGQRIGAGELFF. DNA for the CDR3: TGTGCCAGCAGTGGACAGAGAATAGGGGCCGGGGAGCTGTTTTTT.

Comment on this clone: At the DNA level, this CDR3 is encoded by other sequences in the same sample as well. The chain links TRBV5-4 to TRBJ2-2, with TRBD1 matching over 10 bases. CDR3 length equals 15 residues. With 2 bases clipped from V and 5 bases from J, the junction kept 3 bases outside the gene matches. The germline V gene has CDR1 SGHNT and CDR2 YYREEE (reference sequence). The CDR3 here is CASSLSGQGTGELFF. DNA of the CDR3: TGTGCCAGCAGCTTATCGGGACAGGGGACCGGGGAGCTGTTTTTT.

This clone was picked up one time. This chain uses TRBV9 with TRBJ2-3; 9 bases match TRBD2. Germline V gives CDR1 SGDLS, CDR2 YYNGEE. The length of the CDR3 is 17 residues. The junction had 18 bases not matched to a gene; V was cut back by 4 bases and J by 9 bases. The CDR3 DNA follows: TGTGCCAGCAGCCGCGCGACTAGCGGACTCCCTGCGAGGACGCAGTATTTT. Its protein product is CASSRATSGLPARTQYF. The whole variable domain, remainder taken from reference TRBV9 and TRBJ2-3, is DSGVTQTPKHLITATGQRVTLRCSPRSGDLSVYWYQQSLDQGLQFLIQYYNGEERAKGNILERFSAQQFPDLHSELNLSSLELGDSALYFCASSRATSGLPARTQYFGPGTRLTVL.

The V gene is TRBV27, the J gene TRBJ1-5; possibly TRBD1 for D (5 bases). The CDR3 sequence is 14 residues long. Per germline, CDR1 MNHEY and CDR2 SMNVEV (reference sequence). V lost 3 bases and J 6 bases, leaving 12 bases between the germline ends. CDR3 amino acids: CASSFTGSIQPQHF. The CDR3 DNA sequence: TGTGCCAGCAGTTTTACAGGTAGTATTCAGCCCCAGCATTTT.

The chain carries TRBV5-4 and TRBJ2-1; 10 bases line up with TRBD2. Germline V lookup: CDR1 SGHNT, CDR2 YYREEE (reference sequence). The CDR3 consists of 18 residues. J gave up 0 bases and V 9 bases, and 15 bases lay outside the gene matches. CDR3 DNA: TGTGCCACCCTCCCAAGGACTAGCGGTGGAAGCTCCTACAATGAGCAGTTCTTC. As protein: CATLPRTSGGSSYNEQFF.